Below, 11 T cell receptor beta chains from the same sample are listed, as sequenced in a study of blood T cell repertoires in COVID-19. Profiled with immunoSEQ multiplex PCR; TCRdb holds only in-frame clones, not every one. The sample records about 140,000 clones, about 83% being singletons. Sequenced material: peripheral blood. These receptor sequences come from a man under 40 with COVID-19, enrolled during active disease.

The V call is TRBV28, the J call TRBJ2-6; 8 nucleotides line up with TRBD1. The CDR3 loop spans 16 amino acids. Germline values: CDR1 MDHEN, CDR2 SYDVKM. J gave up 1 base and V 2 bases, and 1 base lay outside the gene matches. The CDR3 spells CASSLTGGSGANVLTF. For the CDR3, the DNA is TGTGCCAGCAGTTTAACAGGGGGATCTGGGGCCAACGTCCTGACTTTC.

This clone was seen at least ten times. The chain is built from TRBV9 and TRBJ2-1; 12 bases line up with TRBD1. CDR3 length equals 16 residues. Trimming removed 1 base from V and 8 bases from J; junction bases left unmatched: 7. The germline gives CDR1 SGDLS, CDR2 YYNGEE. This CDR3 reads CASSVRWGQGADEQFF. The CDR3 DNA follows: TGTGCCAGCAGCGTACGTTGGGGACAGGGGGCGGATGAGCAGTTCTTC.

This chain joins TRBV27 and TRBJ1-1; D is ambiguous. The CDR3 loop spans 13 amino acids. Trimming shortened V by 3 bases and J by 3 bases, and 8 bases separated the two germline ends. Per the germline V gene, CDR1 is MNHEY and CDR2 is SMNVEV (reference sequence). The CDR3 spells CASSFRGYTEAFF. The DNA of the CDR3 is TGTGCCAGCAGTTTTCGAGGATACACTGAAGCTTTCTTT.

This sequence joins TRBV14 and TRBJ2-3; 7 nucleotides agree with TRBD2. The V and J ends lost 4 bases and 2 bases, in that order; junction bases with no gene match: 6. CDR3 length: 15 residues. Per the germline V gene, CDR1 is SGHDN and CDR2 is FVKESK. CDR3 sequence: CASSPEGRDTDTQYF. Written as DNA, the CDR3 is TGTGCCAGCAGCCCTGAGGGGAGGGACACAGATACGCAGTATTTT.

The chain joins TRBV27 to TRBJ2-7, with TRBD2 matching 7 bases. J lost 0 bases, V lost 2 bases, and 4 bases had no gene match. CDR1 and CDR2 from the germline V gene are MNHEY and SMNVEV (reference sequence). The CDR3 consists of 15 residues. The CDR3 nucleotides are TGTGCCAGCAGTTTAAGAATAGCGGGCTCCTACGAGCAGTACTTC. Protein sequence: CASSLRIAGSYEQYF.

CDR3 bases: TGTGCCAGCTCACCGATAGGGACTAGCGGGAGACGAACTTACGAGCAGTACTTC. Amino acids: CASSPIGTSGRRTYEQYF. The chain links TRBV18 to TRBJ2-7, with 14 bases lining up with TRBD2. Germline CDR1 is KGHSH and CDR2 is LQKENI. The length of the CDR3 is 18 residues. V gave up 3 bases and J gave up 4 bases; unmatched junction bases: 11.

CDR3 loop: CASRLQGFGELFF. Here the CDR3 DNA reads TGTGCCAGCAGGTTACAGGGTTTCGGGGAGCTGTTTTTT. This chain uses TRBV2 with TRBJ2-2; tentatively, D is TRBD1 (6 bases). Trimming removed 6 bases at V and 7 bases at J, with 12 bases between. Germline CDR1 and CDR2: SNHLY and FYNNEI. The length of the CDR3 is 13 residues.

The rearrangement links TRBV3-1 (or the pseudogene TRBV3-2) to TRBJ1-4; unclear D gene. Germline CDR1 is LGHDT and CDR2 is YNNKEL (reference sequence). Trimming removed 4 bases from V and 1 base from J, with 13 bases in between. The CDR3 runs 16 residues. This CDR3 reads CASSPWVGGTNEKLFF. The CDR3 DNA sequence: TGTGCCAGCAGCCCCTGGGTGGGAGGAACTAATGAAAAACTGTTTTTT.

V and J are TRBV5-1 and TRBJ2-5, with 7 positions matching TRBD1. CDR1 is SGHRS, CDR2 YFSETQ, per germline. The CDR3 loop spans 17 amino acids. J was trimmed by 0 bases and V by 0 bases; bases with no gene match: 8. This CDR3 is CASSLGGGAMYQETQYF. In DNA, the CDR3 is TGCGCCAGCAGCTTGGGAGGGGGCGCAATGTACCAAGAGACCCAGTACTTC.

The chain links TRBV4-2 to TRBJ2-3; D is perhaps TRBD1 (6 bases). Trimming left V 9 bases short and J 5 bases short, with 12 bases between. The germline V gene has CDR1 LGHNA and CDR2 YNFKEQ. This CDR3 is built from 12 residues. The CDR3 is CASGGPGDTQYF. Written as DNA, the CDR3 is TGTGCCAGTGGGGGCCCTGGAGATACGCAGTATTTT.

V is TRBV18 and J is TRBJ2-7; D remains ambiguous. CDR3 length equals 13 residues. V lost 0 bases, J lost 4 bases, and 7 bases lay in between. The V gene's germline CDR1 is KGHSH and CDR2 LQKENI. The CDR3: CASSPPLVYEQYF. CDR3 sequence (DNA): TGTGCCAGCTCACCACCTTTAGTATACGAGCAGTACTTC.